This TCR beta chain was sequenced during a study of human T cells and chemical hapten exposure (dated by TCRdb to the early 2020s). As for the study more broadly: Libraries were pooled for sequencing, and per-sample TCR yields varied mainly because of small differences in library volumes within the pool. This study followed changes in the peripheral blood TCR repertoire in vivo during primary and secondary sensitization of alopecia patients to the hapten diphenylcyclopropenone (DPC). Both TCR alpha and TCR beta chains were sequenced from each blood RNA sample.

This clonotype turned up a few times. What this receptor recognizes is not known. Qualities for individual bases were not recorded, and no much larger clone is one base off. V and J are truncated by 5 bases and 0 bases respectively, leaving an intervening sequence of 11 bases. Its CDR3 holds 14 amino acids, cysteine through phenylalanine. The CDR3 DNA has 42 bases and is translated from base 1. According to the germline V gene, CDR1 reads MNHEY and CDR2 reads SVGAGI. The library was prepared using RACE. Sequencing used a NextSeq 500. During library preparation, unique molecular identifiers were attached to individual cDNA molecules so that TCRs could be counted quantitatively and reproducibly. The original pipeline was this. A median of around 100,000 TCRs per sample was observed, with a range of 23,224 to 690,600. V, J and CDR3 annotation of the TCR reads was performed with the Decombinator software suite. To make PS versus PT1 abundance plots, every sample was subsampled to the same number of TCRs (28,000). Expanded TCRs were defined as absent before sensitization and observed at least eight times at the 2-week time point. The public sequencing data were trimmed at Q25 with fastp and processed into clonotypes with MiXCR by TCRdb, which kept only in-frame beta chains. All rows with the same CDR3 protein become a single entry with the most common DNA and genes. TCRdb's processing, not the authors' own work, is the source of the V and J calls. The sample table records more than 60,000 distinct CDR3 sequences; over 7% of these occur just once. Of the sample, over 1.5% is held by the ten largest clones.

General study outcomes and caveats: Repeated subsampling changed both the strength of the expansion versus patch-test correlation and the threshold at which the correlation became significant. DPC sensitization did not change the number of TCRs with a frequency above 1 in 1000, and there was no evidence of changes in global repertoire structure.

In the paper's terms, the time point label means: healthy volunteer bleed at 6 weeks. Total RNA was extracted from unfractionated whole blood that had been collected in Tempus Blood RNA tubes. Four or five healthy volunteers acted as controls for TCR sequencing and had blood drawn at day 0, 2 weeks and 6 weeks. Here the chain combines TRBV6-5 and TRBJ2-7; matching of 6 bases hints at TRBD1 as the D gene. The sequence derives from a male donor in good health. Some clones in this sample may be carry-over from other donors' samples. The source material was whole blood. The DNA sequence is TGTGCCAGCAGTACAGCACAGGGCTCCTACGAGCAGTACTTC. This yields the protein CASSTAQGSYEQYF.